The clone carrying this T cell receptor beta chain was observed a handful of times. CDR1 and CDR2 (germline): KGHSH, LQKENI. Trimming took 3 bases from V and 2 from J, leaving 16 bases between them. The CDR3 contains 16 residues. The source of the sample is a study of blood T cell repertoires in COVID-19. In the study overall: Acute and convalescent COVID-19 samples came from the United States, Italy and Spain.

Produced via immunoSEQ multiplex PCR; TCRdb's table is partial and in-frame only. The sample lists roughly 180,000 clones; 79% were seen once. In Seattle, patients joined the study during active infection and were tracked longitudinally. The genes are TRBV18 and TRBJ1-1; no reliable D call. This sequence originates from a woman aged 55-69 years with COVID-19, enrolled during active disease. The sequenced sample was peripheral blood. Here the CDR3 reads CASSPRTSGYNTEAFF. The CDR3 DNA is TGTGCCAGCTCACCTAGGACTTCGGGCTATAACACTGAAGCTTTCTTT. Combining the CDR3 with reference TRBV18 and TRBJ1-1 gives the whole variable domain NAGVMQNPRHLVRRRGQEARLRCSPMKGHSHVYWYRQLPEEGLKFMVYLQKENIIDESGMPKERFSAEFPKEGPSILRIQQVVRGDSAAYFCASSPRTSGYNTEAFFGQGTRLTVV.